Listed below are T cell receptor beta chains from one sample, sequenced in a study of follicular helper T cells after annual influenza vaccination. TCRdb's table, derived via immunoSEQ multiplex PCR, lists solely in-frame clones and lacks some. The sample carries about 10,000 clones, roughly 80% recorded once. Sequenced here: CXCR5+ CD38- circulating T follicular helper cells from blood, sampled 7 days after influenza vaccination. Receptors originate from an adult who received the influenza vaccine. Both conserved end residues are part of each CDR3. The D gene is left open where the match is weak. Clone size is stated in some rows and not others, as once, few, many or a class when expanded.

TRBJ2-1	.	TRBV28	TRBD2	TGTGCCAGCAGGTCCCATTTAGCGGGGAGCAATGAGCAGTTCTTC	CASRSHLAGSNEQFF
TRBJ2-3	once	TRBV2	.	TGTGCCAGCCTTCGTCTAATGAACGGAGATACGCAGTATTTT	CASLRLMNGDTQYF
TRBJ2-3	.	TRBV6-5	.	TGTGCCAGCAGCCAAACAGGGTCTAGCACAGATACGCAGTATTTT	CASSQTGSSTDTQYF
TRBJ1-2	.	TRBV4-3	TRBD1	TGCGCCAGCAGCCAAGGAATCACAGGGGCTTATGGCTACACCTTC	CASSQGITGAYGYTF
TRBJ1-5	.	TRBV2	.	TGTGCCAGCAGTGAAGAAAGGGGGGTGGGTCAGCCCCAGCATTTT	CASSEERGVGQPQHF
TRBJ2-5	few	TRBV11-3	TRBD2	TGTGCCAGCAGCTTCGGCGGGGGGAATTACGAGACCCAGTACTTC	CASSFGGGNYETQYF
TRBJ2-1	.	TRBV6-1	.	TGTGCCAGCAGTCCCCAGGGAAATGAGCAGTTCTTC	CASSPQGNEQFF
TRBJ2-2	.	TRBV19	TRBD1	TGTGCCAGTAAGGATCGGACAGGGGCGGGGCGGCTGTTTTTT	CASKDRTGAGRLFF
TRBJ1-6	few	TRBV18	.	TGTGCCAGCTCACCATCACAGTACAATTCACCCCTCCACTTT	CASSPSQYNSPLHF
TRBJ2-2	.	TRBV7-7	TRBD1	TGTGCCAGCAGCCAAAGGACAGGGCAGCCAAACACCGGGGAGCTGTTTTTT	CASSQRTGQPNTGELFF
TRBJ1-2	few	TRBV18	.	TGTGCCAGCTCACCGGACGCAGGGGACGGGCCCTATGGCTACACCTTC	CASSPDAGDGPYGYTF
TRBJ2-3	.	TRBV5-6	.	TGTGCCAGCAGCTATAGGTCGGGGGCCGCAGATACGCAGTATTTT	CASSYRSGAADTQYF
TRBJ1-5	.	TRBV7-3	.	TGTGCCAGCAGCTTATTACAGAACAATCAGCCCCAGCATTTT	CASSLLQNNQPQHF
TRBJ1-2	few	TRBV28	.	TGTGCCAGCAGTTCCCCGGGCCGGGGCTACACCTTC	CASSSPGRGYTF
TRBJ1-4	.	TRBV7-8	.	TGTGCCAGCAGCTTAACTAGGGGAGCAACTAATGAAAAACTGTTTTTT	CASSLTRGATNEKLFF
TRBJ1-4	.	TRBV11-2	TRBD1	TGTGCCAGCAGCCCAAAAGGACAGGGTGAAGAAAAACTGTTTTTT	CASSPKGQGEEKLFF
TRBJ2-5	.	TRBV2	.	TGTGCCAGCACATCATCCTGGGGTGACGAGACCCAGTACTTC	CASTSSWGDETQYF
TRBJ1-3	.	TRBV2	.	TGTGCCAGCAGTGAAACCGTTGGAAACACCATATATTTT	CASSETVGNTIYF
TRBJ2-3	.	TRBV7-8	TRBD2	TGTGCCAGCAGCCCTAGGACTAGCGGGGGGGATACGCAGTATTTT	CASSPRTSGGDTQYF
TRBJ1-1	.	TRBV30	.	TGTGCCTGGAGTCGTTCACCGAACACTGAAGCTTTCTTT	CAWSRSPNTEAFF
TRBJ2-3	.	TRBV4-3	TRBD2	TGCGCCAGCAGCTTATCAACTAGCGGGGGAACAGATACGCAGTATTTT	CASSLSTSGGTDTQYF
TRBJ2-2	once	TRBV5-6	.	TGTGCCAGCAGCTTATCGCAGCGAACATCCGGGGAGCTGTTTTTT	CASSLSQRTSGELFF
TRBJ2-3	.	TRBV5-4	.	TGTGCCAGCAGCTTGGGCGGGCCCCAGAAAGATACGCAGTATTTT	CASSLGGPQKDTQYF
TRBJ2-3	.	TRBV19	.	TGTGCCGCGAAGGGGACCCAAGATACGCAGTATTTT	CAAKGTQDTQYF
TRBJ2-1	.	TRBV4-3	.	TGCGCCAGCAGCCGTGGGAGACAGACAGACAATGAGCAGTTCTTC	CASSRGRQTDNEQFF
TRBJ1-2	.	TRBV5-1	TRBD1	TGCGCCAGCAGCCCGACGGACAGGGTTGGCGATGGCTACACCTTC	CASSPTDRVGDGYTF
TRBJ2-2	once	TRBV7-8	TRBD2	TGTGCCAGCAGCTTAATAGCGGGGGGGACCGGGGAGCTGTTTTTT	CASSLIAGGTGELFF
TRBJ2-3	.	TRBV6-7	TRBD2	TGTGCCAGCACCTACCCCCGGACTAGCGGGGGGCTAAGCCCGTATTATACGCAGTATTTT	CASTYPRTSGGLSPYYTQYF
TRBJ1-5	.	TRBV4-2	.	TGTGCCAGCAGCCGAGAGTGGGGGACCCCTGATCAGCCCCAGCATTTT	CASSREWGTPDQPQHF
TRBJ2-5	.	TRBV9	.	TGTGCCAGCACCGTAGGGGTGACTAGACAAGAGACCCAGTACTTC	CASTVGVTRQETQYF
TRBJ1-6	once	TRBV15	TRBD1	TGTGCCACCAGGAGAGCGCCAGGGGACAGGGGAGGTTATTCACCCCTCCACTTT	CATRRAPGDRGGYSPLHF
TRBJ2-3	.	TRBV15	TRBD1	TGTGCCACCAGCAGAGATGTGGGACAGGGGGGAAATACGCAGTATTTT	CATSRDVGQGGNTQYF
TRBJ1-5	.	TRBV15	.	TGTGCCACCAGCAGAGGTGTGGGGGGGATCCAGCCCCAGCATTTT	CATSRGVGGIQPQHF
TRBJ2-3	once	TRBV12-1	.	TGTGCCAGCAGCAAGCACGGACTAGCGGGGGACCCCTCATACACAGATACGCAGTATTTT	CASSKHGLAGDPSYTDTQYF
TRBJ2-1	.	TRBV7-3	TRBD1	TGTGCCAGCAGCTCCTCCCGTGGACAGGGGACTTACAATGAGCAGTTCTTC	CASSSSRGQGTYNEQFF
TRBJ2-7	.	TRBV7-9	TRBD1	TGTGCCAGCAGCTCAACTACCGGGACAGGGCCCTACGAGCAGTACTTC	CASSSTTGTGPYEQYF
TRBJ1-5	.	TRBV5-8	.	TGTGCCAGCAGCTTGGACCCCTATCAGCCCCAGCATTTT	CASSLDPYQPQHF
TRBJ2-1	.	TRBV10-3	.	TGTGCCATCGGTGTTCTCAATGAGCAGTTCTTC	CAIGVLNEQFF
TRBJ2-7	few	TRBV7-3	.	TGTGCCAGCAGCTTAACACCGGACTACGAGCAGTACTTC	CASSLTPDYEQYF
TRBJ2-1	.	TRBV29-1	.	TGCAGCGCTGGCGTCCAGGGGGGGCAGTTCTTC	CSAGVQGGQFF
TRBJ2-7	.	TRBV5-6	TRBD1	TGTGCCAGCAGCTTGGGACAGGGCTCCTACGAGCAGTACTTC	CASSLGQGSYEQYF
TRBJ2-3	.	TRBV9	TRBD1	TGTGCCAGCAGCCAGGGACAGGGTGGCACAGATACGCAGTATTTT	CASSQGQGGTDTQYF
TRBJ2-7	.	TRBV30	TRBD1	TGTGCCTGGAGGGGGGACAGGGGCTCCTACGAGCAGTACTTC	CAWRGDRGSYEQYF
TRBJ1-2	.	TRBV10-3	TRBD1	TGTGCCATCAGTTCAGGGACAGGGAATGGCTACACCTTC	CAISSGTGNGYTF
TRBJ2-2	.	TRBV19	.	TGTGCCAGTAGTATATACAGTAACACCGGGGAGCTGTTTTTT	CASSIYSNTGELFF
TRBJ1-2	.	TRBV7-2	.	TGTGCCAGCAGCCACAAAGCCAACTATGGCTACACCTTC	CASSHKANYGYTF
TRBJ1-5	few	TRBV25-1	.	TGTGCCAGCAGTTCGAGGAGGCAGCCCCAGCATTTT	CASSSRRQPQHF
TRBJ2-5	.	TRBV7-3	.	TGTGCCAGCAGCCCTCCCCCCCTCTTGGGAGGGGGGGAGACCCAGTACTTC	CASSPPPLLGGGETQYF
TRBJ2-1	once	TRBV5-1	.	TGCGCCAGCAGGGTTCTAGGAAATGAGCAGTTCTTC	CASRVLGNEQFF
TRBJ2-7	.	TRBV7-2	TRBD1	TGTGCCAGCAGCTTAAAGACAGGGGGGTCGGGCGAGCAGTACTTC	CASSLKTGGSGEQYF
TRBJ2-7	.	TRBV11-2	.	TGTGCCAGCAGCTTCGGCAGGGCAACCTACGAGCAGTACTTC	CASSFGRATYEQYF
TRBJ2-5	once	TRBV7-2	.	TGTGCCAGCAGCGGGGCCCCCATCCCTCTCATGGAGACCCAGTACTTC	CASSGAPIPLMETQYF
TRBJ2-2	.	TRBV15	.	TGTGCCACCAGCAGAGATCTTGGAACCGGGGAGCTGTTTTTT	CATSRDLGTGELFF
TRBJ1-1	.	TRBV7-8	.	TGTGCCAGCAGCTTTGAAGGAGACACTGAAGCTTTCTTT	CASSFEGDTEAFF